Listed below are T cell receptor beta chains from one sample, sequenced in a study of regulatory T cells in long-lasting Graves disease. TCRdb re-called the multiplex PCR reads with MiXCR, one entry per CDR3 protein. The sample carries about 470,000 distinct CDR3 sequences, approximately 21% recorded once. Material: peripheral blood mononuclear cells (PBMCs), obtained when the disease was refractory, from a patient treated with antithyroid drugs. These TCRs come from a female donor with Graves disease. Each CDR3 is given with its conserved first and last residue. Fields, in order: D gene, V gene, J gene, clone size, CDR3 DNA, CDR3 protein. The D gene is left open where the match is weak. Clone size is shown for a subset of rows, as once, few, many or a class of expanded clone.

>NA|TRBV7-2|TRBJ2-1|few
TGTGCCAGCAGCGTAGTGGGTAGGCAGGGGAACTACAATGAGCAGTTCTTC
CASSVVGRQGNYNEQFF
>TRBD1|TRBV11-2|TRBJ1-6|few
TGTGCCAGCAGCTTAGGGGACAGGGGGCGGTATTCACCCCTCCACTTT
CASSLGDRGRYSPLHF
>NA|TRBV4-2|TRBJ2-7|few
TGTGCCAGCAGCCAAGAGGTGGGAAGCCGTCTCGAGCAGTACTTC
CASSQEVGSRLEQYF
>TRBD1|TRBV7-3|TRBJ2-7|NA
TGTGCCAGCAGCTTAACGGGGCAGACAGGGATGGACGAGCAGTACTTC
CASSLTGQTGMDEQYF
>TRBD2|TRBV7-3|TRBJ2-5|many
TGTGCCAGCAGCTTAACGGCTAGCGGAGTCACGGCCCAGTACTTC
CASSLTASGVTAQYF
>TRBD1|TRBV12-3/TRBV12-4|TRBJ1-3|many
TGTGCCAGCAGACCCGGGACAGGGTTATCGGTGCACACCATATATTTT
CASRPGTGLSVHTIYF
>NA|TRBV27|TRBJ2-7|many
TGTGCCAGCACCTCACGCCGCTACGAGCAGTACTTC
CASTSRRYEQYF
>NA|TRBV7-9|TRBJ1-5|NA
TGTGCCAGCAGCTTAGGCAAGGGAAGTGGTCAGCCCCAGCATTTT
CASSLGKGSGQPQHF
>NA|TRBV19|TRBJ1-4|NA
TGTGCCAGTAGTACGACGGTAACTAATGAAAAACTGTTTTTT
CASSTTVTNEKLFF
>NA|TRBV9|TRBJ2-2|NA
TGTGCCAGCAGCGTAGAGCGGGTAGCGGCCGGGGAGCTGTTTTTT
CASSVERVAAGELFF
>NA|TRBV10-1|TRBJ2-2|many
TGCGCCAGCAGGGCAGGGTCAAACACCGGGGAGCTGTTTTTT
CASRAGSNTGELFF
>TRBD1|TRBV19|TRBJ2-2|few
TGTGCCAGTAGCGACAGGGGGCCCTTCTCACGGGGGGATCCGAACACCGGGGAGCTGTTTTTT
CASSDRGPFSRGDPNTGELFF